This entry lists 5 T cell receptor beta chains sequenced from one sample in a study of blood T cell repertoires in COVID-19. Sequencing used immunoSEQ multiplex PCR; TCRdb keeps in-frame clones, though not all of them. Of around 150,000 clones listed, roughly 90% were seen once; the top ten hold about 4.2%. Sequencing input: peripheral blood. The receptors were sampled from a woman aged 60-70 years with active or convalescent COVID-19.

This clone was detected only once. The genes are TRBV7-8 and TRBJ2-3; 9 bases fit TRBD1. The junction had 10 bases not matched to a gene; V was cut back by 5 bases and J by 4 bases. Germline-derived CDR1 and CDR2 are SGHVS and FQNEAQ. CDR3 length: 16 residues. The CDR3 loop is CASSPWTGERADTQYF. CDR3 sequence (DNA): TGTGCCAGCAGCCCATGGACAGGGGAGAGGGCAGATACGCAGTATTTT.

The genes are TRBV2 and TRBJ1-5; the D is unclear. V was shortened by 5 bases and J by 4 bases, with 21 bases between the two germline ends. The CDR3 consists of 17 residues. Germline V gene sequence: CDR1 SNHLY, CDR2 FYNNEI. This CDR3 reads CASSYGLWAGDNQPQHF. As DNA, the CDR3 is TGTGCCAGCAGTTATGGACTTTGGGCAGGAGATAATCAGCCCCAGCATTTT.

In DNA, the CDR3 is TGTGCCAGCAGTGAAAGGGCAGGGGGCAAAGATACGCAGTATTTT. It yields the protein CASSERAGGKDTQYF. V is TRBV2 and J is TRBJ2-3; 8 bases match TRBD1. The CDR3 is 15 residues long. Per germline, CDR1 SNHLY and CDR2 FYNNEI. With 2 bases clipped from V and 5 bases from J, the junction kept 6 bases outside the gene matches.

This rearrangement joins TRBV9 to TRBJ2-3; 8 bases map to TRBD1. Per the germline V gene, CDR1 is SGDLS and CDR2 is YYNGEE. The CDR3 sequence is 14 residues long. Unmatched junction bases numbered 4, after V lost 6 bases and J lost 1 base. CDR3 DNA: TGTGCCAGCAAAGGACAGGGAGGCACAGATACGCAGTATTTT. Amino acids: CASKGQGGTDTQYF.

The chain recombines TRBV18 with TRBJ2-1; TRBD2 matches at 15 bases. CDR1 and CDR2 (germline): KGHSH, LQKENI. The CDR3 extends over 16 amino acids. Germline trimming cut 4 bases from V and 8 bases from J; bases unmatched to any gene: 6. The chain's CDR3 is CASSQGTSGGSDEQFF. In nucleotides, the CDR3 is TGTGCCAGCTCACAGGGGACTAGCGGGGGGAGTGATGAGCAGTTCTTC.